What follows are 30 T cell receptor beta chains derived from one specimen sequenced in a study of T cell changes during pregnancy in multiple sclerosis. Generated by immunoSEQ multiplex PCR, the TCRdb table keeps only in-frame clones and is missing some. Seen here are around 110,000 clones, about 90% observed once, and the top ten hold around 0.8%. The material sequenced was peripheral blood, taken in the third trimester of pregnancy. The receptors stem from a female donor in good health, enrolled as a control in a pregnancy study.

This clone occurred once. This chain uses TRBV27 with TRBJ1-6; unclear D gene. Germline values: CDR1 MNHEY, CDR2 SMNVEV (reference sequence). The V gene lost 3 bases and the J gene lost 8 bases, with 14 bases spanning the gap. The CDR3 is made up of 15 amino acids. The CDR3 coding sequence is TGTGCCAGCAGTTTGGGCCAGGTTCGTGATTCACCCCTCCACTTT. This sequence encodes CASSLGQVRDSPLHF.

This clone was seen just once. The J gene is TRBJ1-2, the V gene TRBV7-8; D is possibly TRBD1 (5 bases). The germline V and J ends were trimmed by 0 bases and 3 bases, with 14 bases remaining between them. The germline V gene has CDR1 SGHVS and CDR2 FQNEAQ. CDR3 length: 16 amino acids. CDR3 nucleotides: TGTGCCAGCAGCTTAGCGTGGGGCGGCTCCGACTATGGCTACACCTTC. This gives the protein CASSLAWGGSDYGYTF.

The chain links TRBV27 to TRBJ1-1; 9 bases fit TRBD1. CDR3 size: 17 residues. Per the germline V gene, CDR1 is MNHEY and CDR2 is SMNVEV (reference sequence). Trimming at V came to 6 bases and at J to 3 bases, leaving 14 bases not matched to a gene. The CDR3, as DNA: TGTGCCAGCAGCCTCTCACAGGGGGCGCCCATTTACACTGAAGCTTTCTTT. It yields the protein CASSLSQGAPIYTEAFF.

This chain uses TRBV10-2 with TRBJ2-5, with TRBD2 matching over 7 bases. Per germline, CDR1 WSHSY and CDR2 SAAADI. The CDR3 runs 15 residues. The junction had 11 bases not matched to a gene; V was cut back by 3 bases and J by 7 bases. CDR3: CASSDGLGPVRTQYF. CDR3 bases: TGCGCCAGCAGTGATGGACTAGGGCCGGTGAGGACCCAGTACTTC.

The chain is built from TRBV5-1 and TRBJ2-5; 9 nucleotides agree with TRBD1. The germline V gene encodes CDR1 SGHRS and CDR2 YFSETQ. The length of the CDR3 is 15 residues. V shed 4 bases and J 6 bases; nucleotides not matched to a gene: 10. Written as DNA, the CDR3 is TGCGCCAGCAGCCCCCGGACAGGGGCCGGTCAGACCCAGTACTTC. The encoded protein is CASSPRTGAGQTQYF. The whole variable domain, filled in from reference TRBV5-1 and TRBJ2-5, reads KAGVTQTPRYLIKTRGQQVTLSCSPISGHRSVSWYQQTPGQGLQFLFEYFSETQRNKGNFPGRFSGRQFSNSRSEMNVSTLELGDSALYLCASSPRTGAGQTQYFGPGTRLLVL.

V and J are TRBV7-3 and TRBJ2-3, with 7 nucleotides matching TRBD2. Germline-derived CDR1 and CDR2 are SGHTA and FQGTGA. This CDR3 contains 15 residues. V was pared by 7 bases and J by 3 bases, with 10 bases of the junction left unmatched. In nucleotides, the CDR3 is TGTGCCAGCACTCGGAGCGGGGTCCTGACAGATACGCAGTATTTT. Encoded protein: CASTRSGVLTDTQYF.

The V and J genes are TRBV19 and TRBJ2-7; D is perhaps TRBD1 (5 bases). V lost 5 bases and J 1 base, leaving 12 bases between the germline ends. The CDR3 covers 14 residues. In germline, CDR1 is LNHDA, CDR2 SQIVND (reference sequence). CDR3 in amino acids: CASSSGRASYEQYF. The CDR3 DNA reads TGTGCCAGTAGTTCCGGCAGGGCTTCCTACGAGCAGTACTTC.

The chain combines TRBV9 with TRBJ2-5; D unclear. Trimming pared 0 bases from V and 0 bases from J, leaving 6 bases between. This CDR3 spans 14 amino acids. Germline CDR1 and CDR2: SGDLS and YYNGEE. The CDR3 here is CASSVDLYQETQYF. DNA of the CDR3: TGTGCCAGCAGCGTAGATCTGTACCAAGAGACCCAGTACTTC.

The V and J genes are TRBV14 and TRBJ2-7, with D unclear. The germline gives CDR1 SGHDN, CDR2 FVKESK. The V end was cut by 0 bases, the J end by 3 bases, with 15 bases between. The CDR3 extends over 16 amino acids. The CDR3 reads CASSQDHERGYYEQYF. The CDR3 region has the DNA TGTGCCAGCAGCCAAGATCACGAGCGTGGATACTACGAGCAGTACTTC.

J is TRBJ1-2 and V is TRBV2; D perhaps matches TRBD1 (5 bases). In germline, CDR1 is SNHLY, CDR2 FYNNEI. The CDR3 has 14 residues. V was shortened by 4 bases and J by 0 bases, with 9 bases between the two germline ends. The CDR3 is CASSVYRSNYGYTF. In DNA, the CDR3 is TGTGCCAGCAGTGTGTACAGGTCTAACTATGGCTACACCTTC.

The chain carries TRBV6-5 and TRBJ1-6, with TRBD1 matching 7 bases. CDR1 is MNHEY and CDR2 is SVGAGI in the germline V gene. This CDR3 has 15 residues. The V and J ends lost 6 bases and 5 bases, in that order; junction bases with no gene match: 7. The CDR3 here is CASSLQGPDNSPLHF. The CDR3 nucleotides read TGTGCCAGCAGCCTACAGGGGCCTGATAATTCACCCCTCCACTTT.

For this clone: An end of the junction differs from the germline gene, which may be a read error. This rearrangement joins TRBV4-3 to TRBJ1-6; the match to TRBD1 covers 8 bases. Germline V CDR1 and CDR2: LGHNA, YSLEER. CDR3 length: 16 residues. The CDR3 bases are TGCACCAGCAGCCAAGAAAGGACAGGGTACAGTTCACCCCTCCACTTT. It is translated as CTSSQERTGYSSPLHF.

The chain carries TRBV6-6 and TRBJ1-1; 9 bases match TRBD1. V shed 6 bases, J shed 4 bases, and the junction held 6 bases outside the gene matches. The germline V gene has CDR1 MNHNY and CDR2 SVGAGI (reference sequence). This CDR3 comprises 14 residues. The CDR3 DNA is TGTGCCAGCAGCCTGGGACAGGGAGTCACTGAAGCTTTCTTT. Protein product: CASSLGQGVTEAFF.

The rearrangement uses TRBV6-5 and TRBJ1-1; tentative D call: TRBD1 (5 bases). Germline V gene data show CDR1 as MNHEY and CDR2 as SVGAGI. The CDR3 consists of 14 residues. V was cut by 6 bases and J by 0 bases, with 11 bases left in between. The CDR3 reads CASSRPGVNTEAFF. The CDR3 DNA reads TGTGCCAGCAGCCGACCGGGGGTGAACACTGAAGCTTTCTTT.

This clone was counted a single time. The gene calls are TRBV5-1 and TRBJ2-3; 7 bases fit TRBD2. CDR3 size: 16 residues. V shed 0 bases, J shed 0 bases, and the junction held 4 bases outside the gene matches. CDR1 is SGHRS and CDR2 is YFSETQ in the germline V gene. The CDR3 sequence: CASSLVTSESTDTQYF. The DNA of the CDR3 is TGCGCCAGCAGCTTGGTTACTAGCGAGAGCACAGATACGCAGTATTTT.

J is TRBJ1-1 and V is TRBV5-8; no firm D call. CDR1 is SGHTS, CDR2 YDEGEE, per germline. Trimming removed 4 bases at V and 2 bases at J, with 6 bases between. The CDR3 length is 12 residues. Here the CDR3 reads CASSLSNTEAFF. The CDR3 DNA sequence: TGTGCCAGCAGCCTATCTAACACTGAAGCTTTCTTT.

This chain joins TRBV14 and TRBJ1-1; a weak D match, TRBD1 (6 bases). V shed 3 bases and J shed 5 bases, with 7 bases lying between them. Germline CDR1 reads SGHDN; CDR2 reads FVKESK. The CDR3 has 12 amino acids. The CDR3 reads CASSHQGTEAFF. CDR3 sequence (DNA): TGTGCCAGCAGCCACCAGGGGACTGAAGCTTTCTTT.

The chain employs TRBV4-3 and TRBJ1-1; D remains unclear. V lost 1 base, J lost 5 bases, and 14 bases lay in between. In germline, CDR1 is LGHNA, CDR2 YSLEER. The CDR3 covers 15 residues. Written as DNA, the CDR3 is TGCGCCAGCAGCCAAGCGAGGGCCCCGGGGACTGAAGCTTTCTTT. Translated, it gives CASSQARAPGTEAFF.

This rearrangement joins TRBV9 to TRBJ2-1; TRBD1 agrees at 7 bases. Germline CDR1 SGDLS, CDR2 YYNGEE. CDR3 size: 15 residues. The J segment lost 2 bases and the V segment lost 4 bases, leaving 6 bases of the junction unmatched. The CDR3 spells CASSSTGVAYNEQFF. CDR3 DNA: TGTGCCAGCAGCTCTACAGGGGTCGCCTACAATGAGCAGTTCTTC.

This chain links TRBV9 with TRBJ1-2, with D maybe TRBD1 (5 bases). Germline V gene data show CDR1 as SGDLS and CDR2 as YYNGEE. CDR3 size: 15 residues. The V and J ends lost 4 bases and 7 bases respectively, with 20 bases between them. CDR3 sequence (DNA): TGTGCCAGCAGCCCATCCCCCCTACCCCAGGGTGGCTACACCTTC. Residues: CASSPSPLPQGGYTF.

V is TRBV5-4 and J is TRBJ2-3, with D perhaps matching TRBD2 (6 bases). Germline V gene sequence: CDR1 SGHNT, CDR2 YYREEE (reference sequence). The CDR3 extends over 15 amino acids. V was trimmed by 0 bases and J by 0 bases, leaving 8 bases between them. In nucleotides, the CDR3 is TGTGCCAGCAGCTTGGGGACTACTAGCACAGATACGCAGTATTTT. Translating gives CASSLGTTSTDTQYF.

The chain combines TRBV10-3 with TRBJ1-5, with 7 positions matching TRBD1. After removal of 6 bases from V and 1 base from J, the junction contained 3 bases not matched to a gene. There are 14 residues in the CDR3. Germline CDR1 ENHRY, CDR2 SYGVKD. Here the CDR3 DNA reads TGTGCCATCAGGGCGACAGGGAGCAATCAGCCCCAGCATTTT. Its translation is CAIRATGSNQPQHF.

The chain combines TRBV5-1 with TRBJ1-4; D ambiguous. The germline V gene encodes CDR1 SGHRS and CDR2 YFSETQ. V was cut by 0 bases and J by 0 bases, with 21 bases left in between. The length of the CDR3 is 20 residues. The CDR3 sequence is CASSLDGGWPPIPTNEKLFF. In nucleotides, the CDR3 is TGCGCCAGCAGCTTGGATGGAGGGTGGCCACCTATACCAACTAATGAAAAACTGTTTTTT.

The DNA of the CDR3 is TGTGCCAGCATAGGTTCCGGGAATCAGCCCCAGCATTTT. This encodes CASIGSGNQPQHF. V gene TRBV6-1 combines with J gene TRBJ1-5; D unclear. V lost 7 bases and J 4 bases, leaving 11 bases between the germline ends. CDR3 size: 13 residues. CDR1 and CDR2 from the germline V gene are MNHNS and SASEGT.

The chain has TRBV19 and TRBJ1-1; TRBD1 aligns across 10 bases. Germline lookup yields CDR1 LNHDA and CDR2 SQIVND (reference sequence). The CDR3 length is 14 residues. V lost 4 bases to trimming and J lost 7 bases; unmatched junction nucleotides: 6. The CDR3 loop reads CASSTDRGRGEAFF. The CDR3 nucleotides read TGTGCCAGTAGTACTGACAGGGGGCGAGGTGAAGCTTTCTTT.

The CDR3 DNA reads as TGTGCCAGCAGCGGAACCGGGACAGGGGGTAACACTGAAGCTTTCTTT. Protein: CASSGTGTGGNTEAFF. J is TRBJ1-1 and V is TRBV5-6, with 11 bases aligning to TRBD1. The V gene end was trimmed by 4 bases and the J gene end by 2 bases; junction bases not matched to a gene: 7. The germline V gene encodes CDR1 SGHDT and CDR2 YYEEEE. The CDR3 spans 16 residues.

The CDR3 DNA reads TGTGCCAGCAGCCTGGACTTGCAGTCCTACGAGCAGTACTTC. Translating it yields CASSLDLQSYEQYF. V and J are TRBV11-1 and TRBJ2-7, with D maybe TRBD2 (5 bases). Germline loops: CDR1 SGHAT, CDR2 FQDESV (reference sequence). The CDR3 runs 14 residues. V dropped 5 bases and J dropped 1 base, with 12 bases sitting between them.

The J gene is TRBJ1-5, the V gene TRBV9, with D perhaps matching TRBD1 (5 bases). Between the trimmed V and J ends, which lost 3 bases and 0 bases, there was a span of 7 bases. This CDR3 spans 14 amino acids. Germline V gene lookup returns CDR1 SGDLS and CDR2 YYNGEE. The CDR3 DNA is TGTGCCAGCAGCGCAGACAGTAGCAATCAGCCCCAGCATTTT. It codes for CASSADSSNQPQHF.

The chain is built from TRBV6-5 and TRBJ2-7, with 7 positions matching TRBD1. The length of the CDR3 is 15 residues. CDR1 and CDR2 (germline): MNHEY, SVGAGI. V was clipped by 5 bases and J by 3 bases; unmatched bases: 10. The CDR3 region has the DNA TGTGCCAGCAGTCAGGGACAGCAAAAACTCTACGAGCAGTACTTC. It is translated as CASSQGQQKLYEQYF.

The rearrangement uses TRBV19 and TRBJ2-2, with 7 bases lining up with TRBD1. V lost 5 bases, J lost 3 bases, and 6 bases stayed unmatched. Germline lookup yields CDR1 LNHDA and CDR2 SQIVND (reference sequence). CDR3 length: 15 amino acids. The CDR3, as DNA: TGTGCCAGTAGTCTAGGGGGCGTCGACACCGGGGAGCTGTTTTTT. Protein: CASSLGGVDTGELFF.